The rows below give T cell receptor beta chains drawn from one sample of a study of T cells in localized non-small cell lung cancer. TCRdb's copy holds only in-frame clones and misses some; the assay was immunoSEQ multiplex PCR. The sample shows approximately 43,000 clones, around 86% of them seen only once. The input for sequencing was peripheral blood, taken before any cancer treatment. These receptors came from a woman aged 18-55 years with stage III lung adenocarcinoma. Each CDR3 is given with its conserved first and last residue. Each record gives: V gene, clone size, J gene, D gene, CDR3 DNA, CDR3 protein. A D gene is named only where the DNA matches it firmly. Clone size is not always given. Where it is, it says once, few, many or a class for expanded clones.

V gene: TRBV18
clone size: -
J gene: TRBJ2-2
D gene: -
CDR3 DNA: TGTGCCAGCTCACCAGATCAGAACACCGGGGAGCTGTTTTTT
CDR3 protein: CASSPDQNTGELFF

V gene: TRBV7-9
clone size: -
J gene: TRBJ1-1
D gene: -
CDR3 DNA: TGTGCCAGCAGCTTAAGTGGAAGTTCTGAAGCTTTCTTT
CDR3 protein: CASSLSGSSEAFF

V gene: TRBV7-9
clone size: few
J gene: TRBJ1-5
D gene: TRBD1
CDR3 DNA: TGTGCCAGCAGCTTTACAGGGGACTATCAGCCCCAGCATTTT
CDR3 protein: CASSFTGDYQPQHF

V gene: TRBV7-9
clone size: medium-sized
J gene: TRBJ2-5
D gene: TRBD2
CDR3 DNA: TGTGCCAGCAGACCGGCCTGGACTAGCGAAGAGACCCAGTACTTC
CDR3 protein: CASRPAWTSEETQYF

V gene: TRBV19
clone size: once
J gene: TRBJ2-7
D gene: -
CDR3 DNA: TGTGCCAGTAGTATAGATATGGGTAGTGGCGAGCAGTACTTC
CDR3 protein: CASSIDMGSGEQYF

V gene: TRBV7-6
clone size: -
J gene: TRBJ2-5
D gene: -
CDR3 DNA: TGTGCCAGCAGCGTAGAGGGGTCTGGGGAGACCCAGTACTTC
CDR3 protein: CASSVEGSGETQYF

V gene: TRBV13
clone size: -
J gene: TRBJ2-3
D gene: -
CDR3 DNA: TGTGCCAGCAGCCCCCGTTGGCAGGAGACAGATACGCAGTATTTT
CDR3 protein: CASSPRWQETDTQYF

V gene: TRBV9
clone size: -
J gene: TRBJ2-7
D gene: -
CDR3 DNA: TGTGCCAGCAGCGTAGATCAAGCCAGAACCTACGAGCAGTACTTC
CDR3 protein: CASSVDQARTYEQYF

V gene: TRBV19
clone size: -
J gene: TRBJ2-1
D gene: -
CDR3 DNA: TGTGCCAGTAATATCGGCGGGGGCGAATCCAATGAGCAGTTCTTC
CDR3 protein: CASNIGGGESNEQFF

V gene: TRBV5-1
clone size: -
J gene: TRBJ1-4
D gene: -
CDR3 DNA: TGCGCCAGCAGCTTGGTAGGGTATGAAAAACTGTTTTTT
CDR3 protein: CASSLVGYEKLFF

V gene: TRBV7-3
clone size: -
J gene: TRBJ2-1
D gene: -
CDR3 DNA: TGTGCCAGCAGCTTATATTCCTACAATGAGCAGTTCTTC
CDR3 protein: CASSLYSYNEQFF

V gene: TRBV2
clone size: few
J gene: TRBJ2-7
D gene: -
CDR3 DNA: TGTGCCAGCAGTGAAGGGGACAGCGGGTCGTGGTACTTC
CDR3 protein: CASSEGDSGSWYF

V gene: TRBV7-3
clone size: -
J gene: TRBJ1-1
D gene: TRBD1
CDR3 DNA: TGTGCCAGCAGCCGAGACAGGGTGAACACTGAAGCTTTCTTT
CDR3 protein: CASSRDRVNTEAFF

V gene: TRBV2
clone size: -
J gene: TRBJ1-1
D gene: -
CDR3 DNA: TGTGCCAGCAGTGGCCTAGGGGGAGGCACTGAAGCTTTCTTT
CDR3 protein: CASSGLGGGTEAFF

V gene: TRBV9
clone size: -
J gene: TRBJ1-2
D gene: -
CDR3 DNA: TGTGCCAGCAGCTCGACAGGTTCCTATGGCTACACCTTC
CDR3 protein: CASSSTGSYGYTF

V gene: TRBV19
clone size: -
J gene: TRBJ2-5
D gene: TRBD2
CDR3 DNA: TGTGCCAGTAGTATAAAGGGAGCTAGCGGGGGGCGCCAAGAGACCCAGTACTTC
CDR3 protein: CASSIKGASGGRQETQYF

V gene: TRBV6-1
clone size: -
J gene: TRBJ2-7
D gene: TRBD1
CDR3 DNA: TGTGCCAGCAGTGACCCGGGACAGCGGCGGGTCTACGAGCAGTACTTC
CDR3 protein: CASSDPGQRRVYEQYF

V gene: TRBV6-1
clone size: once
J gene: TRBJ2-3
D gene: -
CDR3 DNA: TGTGCCAGCAGTGAAGCAATCGTTGGAGATACGCAGTATTTT
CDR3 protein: CASSEAIVGDTQYF

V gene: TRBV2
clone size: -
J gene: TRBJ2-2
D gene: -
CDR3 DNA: TGTGCCAGCAGAGGGACTGAGAACACCGGGGAGCTGTTTTTT
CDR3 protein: CASRGTENTGELFF

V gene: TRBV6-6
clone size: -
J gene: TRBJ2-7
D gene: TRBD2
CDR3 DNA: TGTGCCAGCAGTTATGGACTAGCGACTGAGCAGTACTTC
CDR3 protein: CASSYGLATEQYF

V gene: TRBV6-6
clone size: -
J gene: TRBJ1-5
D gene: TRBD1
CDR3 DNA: TGTGCCAGCAGTTACTTAGGGACAGGGGGAGGTCAGCCCCAGCATTTT
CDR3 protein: CASSYLGTGGGQPQHF

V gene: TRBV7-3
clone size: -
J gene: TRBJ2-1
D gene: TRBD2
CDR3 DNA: TGTGCCAGCAGCCCCTCCCATTTGGGGGGGGACAATGAGCAGTTCTTC
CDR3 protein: CASSPSHLGGDNEQFF

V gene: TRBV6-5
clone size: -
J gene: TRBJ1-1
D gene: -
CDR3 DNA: TGTGCCGCGGGGAACACTGAAGCTTTCTTT
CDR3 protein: CAAGNTEAFF

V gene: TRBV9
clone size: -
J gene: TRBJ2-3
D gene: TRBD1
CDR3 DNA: TGTGCCAGCAAGGTCCGGGACAGACCCACAGATACGCAGTATTTT
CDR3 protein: CASKVRDRPTDTQYF

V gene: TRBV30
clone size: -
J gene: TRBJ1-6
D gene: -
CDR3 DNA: TGTGCCTGGGCTGGGGGAAGCTCCTATAATTCACCCCTCCACTTT
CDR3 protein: CAWAGGSSYNSPLHF

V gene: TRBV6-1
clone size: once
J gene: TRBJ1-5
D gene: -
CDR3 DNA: TGTGCCAGCAGGAATGTGGGCACAAATCAGCCCCAGCATTTT
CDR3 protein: CASRNVGTNQPQHF

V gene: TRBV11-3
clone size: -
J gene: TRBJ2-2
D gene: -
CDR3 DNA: TGTGCCAGCAGCCCCGGTTCGGACACCGGGGAGCTGTTTTTT
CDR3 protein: CASSPGSDTGELFF

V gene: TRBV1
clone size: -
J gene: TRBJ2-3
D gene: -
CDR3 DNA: TGCACCAGCATCAGTGAAGATACGCAGTATTTT
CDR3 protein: CTSISEDTQYF

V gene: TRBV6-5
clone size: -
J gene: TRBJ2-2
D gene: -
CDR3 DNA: TGTGCCAGCAGTTACTTCGGCGTCGTCGCCGGGGAGCTGTTTTTT
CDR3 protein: CASSYFGVVAGELFF

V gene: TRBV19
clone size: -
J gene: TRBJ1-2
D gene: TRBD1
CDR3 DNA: TGTGCCAGTAGTCTCCGGACAGGGAAGAACTATGGCTACACCTTC
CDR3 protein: CASSLRTGKNYGYTF

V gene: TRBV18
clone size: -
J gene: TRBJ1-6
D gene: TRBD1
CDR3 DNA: TGTGCCAGCTCACGGACAGGGGAACGTTCACCCCTCCACTTT
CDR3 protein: CASSRTGERSPLHF

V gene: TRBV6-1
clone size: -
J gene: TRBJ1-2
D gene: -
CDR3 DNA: TGTGCCAGCAGTGAGCTAGGCCCAGGGTCGGGTGGCTACACCTTC
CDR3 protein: CASSELGPGSGGYTF

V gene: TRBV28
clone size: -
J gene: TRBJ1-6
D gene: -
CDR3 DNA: TGTGCCAGCAGAGGGGGAAGGGAGGCCCTCCACTTT
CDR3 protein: CASRGGREALHF

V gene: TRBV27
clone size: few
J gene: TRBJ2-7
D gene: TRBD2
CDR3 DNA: TGTGCCAGCAGAACTAGCGGGAGCTCCTACGAGCAGTACTTC
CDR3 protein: CASRTSGSSYEQYF

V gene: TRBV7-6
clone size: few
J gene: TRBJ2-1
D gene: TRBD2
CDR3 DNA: TGTGCCAGCAGCGTTCTAGCGGGGGGATTCGATGAGCAGTTCTTC
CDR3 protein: CASSVLAGGFDEQFF

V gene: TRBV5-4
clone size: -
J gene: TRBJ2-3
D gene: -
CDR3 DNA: TGTGCCAGCAGCCCGGAAGGGGGGGAACTGGCGCAGTATTTT
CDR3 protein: CASSPEGGELAQYF

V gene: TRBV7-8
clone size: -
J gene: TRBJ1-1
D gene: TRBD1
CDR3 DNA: TGTGCCAGCAGCGGGGACAGGGTTTTAGCTTTCTTT
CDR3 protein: CASSGDRVLAFF

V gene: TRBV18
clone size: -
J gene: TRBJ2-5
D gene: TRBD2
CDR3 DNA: TGTGCCAGCTCACCCCGGGGACTAGCTACCAGAGAGACCCAGTACTTC
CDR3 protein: CASSPRGLATRETQYF

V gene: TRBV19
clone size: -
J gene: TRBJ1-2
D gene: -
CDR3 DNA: TGTGCCAGTGGCCGACCGTCTAACTATGGCTACACCTTC
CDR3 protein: CASGRPSNYGYTF

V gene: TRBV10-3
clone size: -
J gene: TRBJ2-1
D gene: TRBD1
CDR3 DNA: TGTGCCATCAGCCCTACAGGGGGCGGGTCTATTGAGCAGTTCTTC
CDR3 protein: CAISPTGGGSIEQFF

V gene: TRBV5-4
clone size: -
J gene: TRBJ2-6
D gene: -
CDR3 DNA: TGTGCCAGCAGCTCGAACATAGGGACCGATTACTCTGGGGCCAACGTCCTGACTTTC
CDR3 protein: CASSSNIGTDYSGANVLTF

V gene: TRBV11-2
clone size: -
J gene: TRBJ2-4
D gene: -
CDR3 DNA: TGTGCCAGCGGCCCGGTGGCTTCCTTAGCCAAAAACATTCAGTACTTC
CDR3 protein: CASGPVASLAKNIQYF

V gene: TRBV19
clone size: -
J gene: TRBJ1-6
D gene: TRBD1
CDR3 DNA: TGTGCCAGTAGTATCCGTCAGGGGGCGGTGAATTCACCCCTCCACTTT
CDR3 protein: CASSIRQGAVNSPLHF

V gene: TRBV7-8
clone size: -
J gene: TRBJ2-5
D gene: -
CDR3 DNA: TGTGCCAGCAGCTTAGAAGTCCCGGGCACAGAGACCCAGTACTTC
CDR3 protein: CASSLEVPGTETQYF

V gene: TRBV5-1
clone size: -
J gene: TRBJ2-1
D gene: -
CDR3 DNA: TGCGCCAGCAGCTTGTACAGTTCGGGTGAGCAGTTCTTC
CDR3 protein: CASSLYSSGEQFF

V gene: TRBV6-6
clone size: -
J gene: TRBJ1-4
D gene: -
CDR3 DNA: TGTGCCAGCAGTTACCCACGGGGCAGGGAAGGGGAACTGTTTTTT
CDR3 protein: CASSYPRGREGELFF

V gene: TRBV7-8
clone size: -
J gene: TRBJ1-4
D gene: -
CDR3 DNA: TGTGCCAGCAGCTTAGCCCGCCAGGGAAGCAAGGAAAAACTGTTTTTT
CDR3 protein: CASSLARQGSKEKLFF

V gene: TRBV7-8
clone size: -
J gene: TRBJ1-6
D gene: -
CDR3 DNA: TGTGCCAGCAGCACGGGACCCAGGCCGACACCACCCCTCCACTTT
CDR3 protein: CASSTGPRPTPPLHF

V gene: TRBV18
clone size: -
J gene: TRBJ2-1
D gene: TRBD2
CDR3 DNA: TGTGCCAGTTCAACAAATAGCGGGGGGGGCAATGAGCAGTTCTTC
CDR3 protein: CASSTNSGGGNEQFF

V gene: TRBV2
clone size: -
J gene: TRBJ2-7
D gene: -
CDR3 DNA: TGTGCCAGCAGCGAGGCCCTTGGGACCTCCTACGAGCAGTACTTC
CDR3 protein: CASSEALGTSYEQYF

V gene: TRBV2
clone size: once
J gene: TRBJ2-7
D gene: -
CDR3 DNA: TGTGCCACCAGCAGAGAGGGTTACGAGCAGTACTTC
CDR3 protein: CATSREGYEQYF

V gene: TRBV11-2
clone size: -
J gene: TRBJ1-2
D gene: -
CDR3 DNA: TGTGCCAGCAGCTTATTAGGACATGACTATGGCTACACCTTC
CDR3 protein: CASSLLGHDYGYTF

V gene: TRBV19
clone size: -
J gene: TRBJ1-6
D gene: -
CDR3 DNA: TGTGCCAGTAGTATCGGACAGTATAATTCACCCCTCCACTTT
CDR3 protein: CASSIGQYNSPLHF